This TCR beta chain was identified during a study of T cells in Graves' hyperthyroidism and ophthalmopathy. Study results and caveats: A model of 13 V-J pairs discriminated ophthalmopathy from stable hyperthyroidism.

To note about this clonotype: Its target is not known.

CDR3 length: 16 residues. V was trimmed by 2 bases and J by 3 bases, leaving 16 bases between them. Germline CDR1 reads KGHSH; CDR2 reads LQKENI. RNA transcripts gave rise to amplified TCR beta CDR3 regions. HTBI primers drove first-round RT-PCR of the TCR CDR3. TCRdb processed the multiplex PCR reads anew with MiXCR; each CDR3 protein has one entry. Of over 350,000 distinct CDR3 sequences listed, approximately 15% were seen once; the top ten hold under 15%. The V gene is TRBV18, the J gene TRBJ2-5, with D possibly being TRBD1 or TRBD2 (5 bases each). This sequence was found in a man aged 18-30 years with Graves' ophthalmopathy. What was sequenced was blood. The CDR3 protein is CASSPLGEGTEETQYF. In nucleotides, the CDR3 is TGTGCCAGCTCACCATTGGGAGAGGGGACGGAAGAGACCCAGTACTTC.